These 32 T cell receptor beta chains originate from one sample sequenced in a study of T and B cells in COVID-19 patients. From blood, roughly 250-500 ng of genomic DNA served as TRB template. TRB rearrangements were amplified by multiplex PCR with BIOMED2 TRB-A/B primers. TCRdb processed the multiplex PCR reads anew with MiXCR; each CDR3 protein has one entry. The sample carries about 11,000 distinct CDR3 sequences, almost 30% recorded once. Input material: blood. The receptors shown here come from a human donor who had recovered from COVID-19.

Within the sample, this clonotype is medium-sized. V is TRBV27 and J is TRBJ2-5; D is tentatively TRBD1 or TRBD2 (5 bases each). CDR1 MNHEY and CDR2 SMNVEV come from the germline V gene (reference sequence). Trimming removed 9 bases from V and 2 bases from J, with 13 bases in between. The CDR3 runs 13 residues. CDR3 in DNA: TGTGCCAGTGGGACGGCGATGCAAGAGACCCAGTACTTC. Protein product: CASGTAMQETQYF.

The chain is built from TRBV12-3 or TRBV12-4 and TRBJ1-2; no firm D call. The CDR3 runs 13 residues. Trimming took off 6 bases at V and 6 bases at J, with 14 bases between the two ends. This CDR3 is CASSLVGTNGYTF. The CDR3 region has the DNA TGTGCCAGCAGCCTTGTTGGAACAAATGGCTACACCTTC.

This clonotype has just a few counts. The chain uses TRBV19 and TRBJ1-5; TRBD1 agrees at 10 bases. CDR1 is LNHDA, CDR2 SQIVND, per germline (reference sequence). The CDR3 runs to 16 residues. The V and J ends lost 1 base and 4 bases, in that order; junction bases with no gene match: 4. The CDR3 loop reads CASSIVRQGANQPQHF. In nucleotides, the CDR3 is TGTGCCAGTAGTATAGTGAGACAGGGGGCTAATCAGCCCCAGCATTTT.

This clonotype has only a few counts. This sequence joins TRBV24-1 and TRBJ2-6; 10 nucleotides line up with TRBD1. The CDR3 is 17 residues long. Germline trimming cut 7 bases from V and 2 bases from J; bases unmatched to any gene: 7. Per germline, CDR1 KGHDR and CDR2 SFDVKD. CDR3 in DNA: TGTGCCACCAGCAGACCGGGACAGGGGACTGGGGCCAACGTCCTGACTTTC. Encoded protein: CATSRPGQGTGANVLTF.

J is TRBJ2-7 and V is TRBV12-3 or TRBV12-4, with TRBD2 identical over 8 bases. This CDR3 has 17 amino acids. V was clipped by 5 bases and J by 4 bases; unmatched bases: 16. The CDR3 region is CASSDVASGRREYEQYF. DNA for the CDR3: TGTGCCAGCAGTGACGTTGCTAGCGGGCGGAGGGAATACGAGCAGTACTTC.

This clonotype has ten or more counts. One junction end does not reproduce the germline sequence, and a read error may be involved. V is TRBV30 and J is TRBJ2-5; 9 bases are shared with TRBD2. This CDR3 has 12 amino acids. The germline CDR1 and CDR2 sequences are GTSNPN and SVGIG (reference sequence). CDR3 sequence: CAWSHTTGLAHF. In DNA, the CDR3 is TGTGCCTGGAGCCATACCACGGGACTAGCACACTTC.

In its sample, this clonotype was seen many times. This chain links TRBV18 with TRBJ2-7, with unresolved D. The germline gives CDR1 KGHSH, CDR2 LQKENI. Trimming removed 1 base from V and 5 bases from J, with 6 bases in between. This CDR3 is 12 amino acids long. CDR3 coding DNA: TGTGCCAGCTCACCACGGACGGACGAGCAGTACTTC. Translating gives CASSPRTDEQYF.

The chain combines TRBV7-9 with TRBJ2-3; D not certain. The length of the CDR3 is 13 residues. Trimming took 0 bases from V and 6 from J, leaving 7 bases between them. Germline V gene lookup returns CDR1 SEHNR and CDR2 FQNEAQ (reference sequence). The CDR3 sequence: CASSLARFDTQYF. DNA for the CDR3: TGTGCCAGCAGCTTAGCGAGGTTCGATACGCAGTATTTT.

The rearrangement links TRBV7-6 to TRBJ2-3; tentatively, D is TRBD1 or TRBD2 (6 bases each). The CDR3 is 17 amino acids. Trimming took 1 base from V and 3 from J, leaving 17 bases between them. Germline CDR1 is SGHVS and CDR2 is FNYEAQ. The CDR3 region has the DNA TGTGCCAGCAGCTTAGTAAGGGGGGCAAGTGGAACAGATACGCAGTATTTT. This encodes CASSLVRGASGTDTQYF.

This clonotype is judged medium-sized. The chain couples TRBV27 to TRBJ1-6, with TRBD1 identical over 7 bases. Trimming removed 2 bases from V and 7 bases from J; junction bases left unmatched: 5. The CDR3 covers 15 residues. From germline, CDR1 is MNHEY and CDR2 SMNVEV (reference sequence). As DNA, the CDR3 is TGTGCCAGCAGTTTACGGAGCAGGGGGAATTCACCCCTCCACTTT. As protein: CASSLRSRGNSPLHF.

This clonotype was seen a few times. The chain has TRBV15 and TRBJ2-7, with D possibly matching TRBD2 (5 bases). The CDR3 extends over 17 amino acids. Germline V CDR1 and CDR2: LNHNV, YYDKDF (reference sequence). V lost 0 bases to trimming and J lost 6 bases, with 21 bases between them. This chain's CDR3 is CATSRDPGLLTGGEQYF. CDR3 nucleotides: TGTGCCACCAGCAGAGATCCAGGACTTTTGACCGGTGGCGAGCAGTACTTC.

In its sample, this clonotype is medium-sized (0.01 to 0.1%). This chain joins TRBV19 and TRBJ2-5; D unclear. The CDR3 covers 12 residues. Between the trimmed V and J ends, which lost 6 bases and 3 bases, there was a span of 8 bases. The V gene's germline CDR1 is LNHDA and CDR2 SQIVND (reference sequence). CDR3 sequence reads: CASRLPEETQYF. For the CDR3, the DNA is TGTGCCAGTAGGCTTCCGGAAGAGACCCAGTACTTC.

This clonotype has only a few counts. The rearrangement links TRBV6-2 or TRBV6-3 to TRBJ2-1, with D hard to call. CDR1 MNHEY and CDR2 SVGEGT come from the germline V gene. The CDR3 runs to 14 residues. V lost 6 bases to trimming and J lost 8 bases, with 17 bases between them. The CDR3 reads CASREYPFTDEQFF. The CDR3 nucleotides read TGTGCCAGCAGGGAATACCCCTTTACTGATGAGCAGTTCTTC.

The rearrangement links TRBV28 to TRBJ2-7; the D gene is possibly TRBD1 (6 bases). Trimming left V 6 bases short and J 2 bases short, with 14 bases between. From germline, CDR1 is MDHEN and CDR2 SYDVKM. CDR3 length: 14 amino acids. CDR3 loop: CASRPRGMTYEQYF. The DNA for the CDR3 is TGTGCCAGCAGACCCAGGGGTATGACCTACGAGCAGTACTTC.

The genes are TRBV13 and TRBJ1-1, with D unresolved. The germline gives CDR1 PRHDT, CDR2 FYEKMQ (reference sequence). Trimming left V 5 bases short and J 8 bases short, with 15 bases between. The CDR3 sequence is 13 residues long. The CDR3 loop is CASSPTRWGEAFF. Written as DNA, the CDR3 is TGTGCCAGCAGCCCTACTCGGTGGGGAGAAGCTTTCTTT. The full variable domain, rest sourced from reference TRBV13 and TRBJ1-1, is AAGVIQSPRHLIKEKRETATLKCYPIPRHDTVYWYQQGPGQDPQFLISFYEKMQSDKGSIPDRFSAQQFSDYHSELNMSSLELGDSALYFCASSPTRWGEAFFGQGTRLTVV.

This rearrangement joins TRBV6-5 to TRBJ2-5; 10 positions match TRBD2. Losses at the gene ends were 6 bases for V and 3 bases for J; bases not matched to a gene: 4. Germline V gene sequence: CDR1 MNHEY, CDR2 SVGAGI. This CDR3 is built from 14 residues. In nucleotides, the CDR3 is TGTGCCAGCAGCTCACTAGCGGGGAAAGAGACCCAGTACTTC. Its translation: CASSSLAGKETQYF.

This clonotype was seen ten or more times. The genes are TRBV27 and TRBJ2-3; no reliable D call. Germline lookup yields CDR1 MNHEY and CDR2 SMNVEV (reference sequence). Deletions cut 3 bases from V and 5 bases from J, with 15 bases between. The CDR3 length is 15 residues. CDR3 sequence (DNA): TGTGCCAGCAGTTTGTCAGTTCTCCCTAGAGATACGCAGTATTTT. Its protein is CASSLSVLPRDTQYF.

V and J are TRBV21-1 and TRBJ2-3; the table's D call of TRBD1 was not tested on the DNA. TRBV21-1 is termed a pseudogene. CDR3 length equals 18 residues. CDR3 in amino acids: CASRTGGEERGITDTQYF. Here the CDR3 DNA reads TGTGCCAGCAGAACAGGGGGCGAAGAGAGGGGCATCACAGATACGCAGTATTTT.

V is TRBV18 and J is TRBJ2-2; 8 bases agree with TRBD1. V shed 6 bases and J 1 base; nucleotides not matched to a gene: 7. Germline V gene data show CDR1 as KGHSH and CDR2 as LQKENI. This CDR3 is 16 amino acids long. CDR3 nucleotides: TGTGCCAGCTCGCCCAGACAGGGGCGGAACACCGGGGAGCTGTTTTTT. Its protein product is CASSPRQGRNTGELFF.

The V call is TRBV20-1, the J call TRBJ1-1; possibly TRBD1 for D (5 bases). V was clipped by 3 bases and J by 4 bases, with 18 bases between them. Germline-derived CDR1 and CDR2 are DFQATT and SNEGSKA (reference sequence). This CDR3 contains 15 residues. The CDR3 DNA sequence: TGCAGTGCTAGGCGGCCAGGGTATGACGGCACTGAAGCTTTCTTT. Translation gives CSARRPGYDGTEAFF.

By share, this clonotype counts as medium-sized. CDR3 sequence (DNA): TGTGCCAGTAGTATAGCTAGCGGGGCCTACAATGAGCAGTTCTTC. Translating gives CASSIASGAYNEQFF. This chain joins TRBV19 and TRBJ2-1; 9 positions match TRBD2. The germline V gene has CDR1 LNHDA and CDR2 SQIVND (reference sequence). This CDR3 comprises 15 residues. With 1 base clipped from V and 2 bases from J, the junction kept 0 bases outside the gene matches.

This clonotype has only a few counts. V is TRBV12-3 or TRBV12-4 and J is TRBJ2-7; 11 nucleotides line up with TRBD2. This CDR3 has 15 amino acids. V lost 6 bases, J lost 0 bases, and 4 bases stayed unmatched. The CDR3 region has the DNA TGTGCCAGCAGCCGGGGACTAGCGGTCTCCTACGAGCAGTACTTC. Its protein product is CASSRGLAVSYEQYF.

This clonotype was found many times. The rearrangement uses TRBV5-5 and TRBJ2-1; D might be TRBD2 (5 bases). Germline lookup yields CDR1 SGHKS and CDR2 YYEKEE (reference sequence). Trimming removed 7 bases at V and 1 base at J, with 12 bases between. The CDR3 runs to 14 residues. The CDR3 sequence: CASRRVSSYNEQFF. CDR3 sequence (DNA): TGTGCCAGCCGGCGGGTTTCGTCCTACAATGAGCAGTTCTTC.

In its sample, this clonotype was seen many times. The rearrangement uses TRBV18 and TRBJ2-7; no clear D. In germline, CDR1 is KGHSH, CDR2 LQKENI. The CDR3 sequence is 12 residues long. The ends were cut back, 1 base at V and 6 bases at J, with 7 bases in the middle. The CDR3 sequence is CASSPRGSEQYF. The CDR3 DNA sequence: TGTGCCAGCTCACCACGAGGCTCCGAGCAGTACTTC.

This clonotype was found a few times. The rearrangement links TRBV20-1 to TRBJ2-6, with 7 bases identical to TRBD1. Trimming cost V 1 base and J 4 bases; bases outside gene matches: 1. CDR3 length: 14 amino acids. Germline V gives CDR1 DFQATT, CDR2 SNEGSKA (reference sequence). The CDR3 nucleotides read TGCAGTGCTAGAGTAGGGGGCGGGGCCAACGTCCTGACTTTC. Protein product: CSARVGGGANVLTF.

For the CDR3, the DNA is TGCGCCAGCAGCCAAGATACGCAAAAACTGTTTTTT. Translated, it gives CASSQDTQKLFF. The chain employs TRBV4-1 and TRBJ1-4; no clear D gene. The V gene lost 0 bases and the J gene lost 9 bases, with 5 bases spanning the gap. This CDR3 has 12 amino acids. Germline CDR1 is MGHRA and CDR2 is YSYEKL.

This clonotype was observed a few times. J is TRBJ1-2 and V is TRBV11-3; no reliable D call. Germline V gene lookup returns CDR1 SGHNT and CDR2 YENEEA. Between the trimmed V and J ends, which lost 1 base and 7 bases, there was a span of 13 bases. CDR3 size: 14 residues. CDR3 sequence reads: CASSLGPSSPGYTF. The CDR3 DNA is TGTGCCAGCAGCTTAGGACCCTCGTCCCCTGGCTACACCTTC.

This clonotype was seen a few times. The chain links TRBV27 to TRBJ2-1; 11 nucleotides match TRBD2. Germline CDR1 MNHEY, CDR2 SMNVEV (reference sequence). V dropped 7 bases and J dropped 4; count of bases not matched to a gene: 6. The length of the CDR3 is 15 residues. The CDR3 nucleotides are TGTGCCAGCATATCTCTAGCGGGAGGATACAATGAGCAGTTCTTC. This translates into CASISLAGGYNEQFF.

The chain joins TRBV7-9 to TRBJ1-1; D unclear. Germline CDR1 SEHNR, CDR2 FQNEAQ (reference sequence). This CDR3 has 15 residues. V shed 1 base and J shed 5 bases, with 14 bases lying between them. This CDR3 is CASSLVGSRNTEAFF. The CDR3 nucleotides read TGTGCCAGCAGCTTAGTGGGGAGTCGGAATACTGAAGCTTTCTTT. The full variable domain, in which reference TRBV7-9 and TRBJ1-1 provide the parts outside the CDR3, is DTGVSQNPRHKITKRGQNVTFRCDPISEHNRLYWYRQTLGQGPEFLTYFQNEAQLEKSRLLSDRFSAERPKGSFSTLEIQRTEQGDSAMYLCASSLVGSRNTEAFFGQGTRLTVV.

This clonotype ranks as medium-sized. The gene calls are TRBV29-1 and TRBJ2-1; maybe TRBD2 (6 bases). The CDR3 spans 13 residues. The V and J ends lost 7 bases and 5 bases respectively, with 15 bases between them. Germline V lookup: CDR1 SQVTM, CDR2 ANQGSEA. This CDR3 is CSGKGLSNNEQFF. Here the CDR3 DNA reads TGCAGCGGGAAGGGACTGTCTAACAATGAGCAGTTCTTC.

The chain employs TRBV14 and TRBJ2-1; 14 positions agree with TRBD2. The CDR3 has 21 amino acids. With 4 bases clipped from V and 4 bases from J, the junction kept 18 bases outside the gene matches. Germline V gene lookup returns CDR1 SGHDN and CDR2 FVKESK. CDR3: CASSPGLAGVQYLSGYNEQFF. As DNA, the CDR3 is TGTGCCAGCAGCCCGGGACTAGCGGGAGTTCAGTATCTCTCTGGATACAATGAGCAGTTCTTC.

The V gene is TRBV4-3, the J gene TRBJ1-5, with unresolved D. Germline V lookup: CDR1 LGHNA, CDR2 YSLEER. The germline V and J ends were trimmed by 0 bases and 3 bases, with 9 bases remaining between them. This CDR3 has 15 residues. CDR3 sequence (DNA): TGCGCCAGCAGCCAAGATTCTGTGGTCAATCAGCCCCAGCATTTT. Residues: CASSQDSVVNQPQHF.